Below, 30 T cell receptor beta chains from the same sample are listed, as sequenced in a study of CD8 T cells in Susac syndrome. cDNA came from roughly 0.5 to 1 ug RNA primed by random hexamers. TCRdb passed the immunoSEQ multiplex PCR reads through MiXCR, listing each CDR3 protein once. The sample has some 140,000 distinct CDR3 sequences, 95% seen once. The sequenced material came from CD8+ T cells from PBMCs. The receptors stem from a human donor with Susac syndrome.

This clonotype was recorded only once. The rearrangement links TRBV20-1 to TRBJ2-7; D not certain. Germline V gene data show CDR1 as DFQATT and CDR2 as SNEGSKA (reference sequence). CDR3 length: 13 amino acids. V lost 1 base and J lost 3, with 10 bases in between. The CDR3 sequence is CSARGAEHYEQYF. CDR3 coding DNA: TGCAGTGCTAGAGGGGCAGAGCACTACGAGCAGTACTTC.

This chain links TRBV28 with TRBJ1-2; D is perhaps TRBD1 (6 bases). Germline values: CDR1 MDHEN, CDR2 SYDVKM. This CDR3 is built from 14 residues. The germline V and J ends were trimmed by 3 bases and 6 bases, with 14 bases remaining between them. The CDR3 sequence: CASSFYSGADGYTF. The CDR3 region has the DNA TGTGCCAGCAGTTTCTACTCGGGGGCGGATGGCTACACCTTC.

The chain uses TRBV30 and TRBJ2-7; D is unresolved. The CDR3 loop spans 14 amino acids. V was cut by 0 bases and J by 7 bases, with 16 bases left in between. Germline CDR1 GTSNPN, CDR2 SVGIG (reference sequence). The CDR3 DNA follows: TGTGCCTGGAGTGTAGGTCTCAGAGTTAGTGAGCAGTACTTC. As protein: CAWSVGLRVSEQYF.

This chain uses TRBV20-1 with TRBJ2-7, with 8 positions matching TRBD2. V gave up 6 bases and J gave up 1 base; unmatched junction bases: 8. From germline, CDR1 is DFQATT and CDR2 SNEGSKA (reference sequence). The CDR3 covers 14 residues. CDR3 residues: CSATGQRGSYEQYF. The DNA for the CDR3 is TGCAGTGCCACGGGTCAGCGGGGGTCCTACGAGCAGTACTTC.

The chain employs TRBV20-1 and TRBJ2-7; 7 nucleotides agree with TRBD2. The CDR3 extends over 13 amino acids. The germline V gene encodes CDR1 DFQATT and CDR2 SNEGSKA (reference sequence). V lost 4 bases to trimming and J lost 2 bases; unmatched junction nucleotides: 5. CDR3 sequence reads: CSATSGDAYEQYF. In DNA form, the CDR3 reads TGCAGTGCTACTAGCGGAGATGCCTACGAGCAGTACTTC.

J is TRBJ2-1 and V is TRBV6-5, with D hard to call. Germline CDR1 MNHEY, CDR2 SVGAGI. Trimming shortened V by 8 bases and J by 6 bases, and 5 bases separated the two germline ends. The CDR3 is made up of 10 amino acids. The CDR3 nucleotides read TGTGCCAGCGGGCCCAATGAGCAGTTCTTC. It translates to CASGPNEQFF.

The V and J genes are TRBV24-1 and TRBJ1-1; D uncertain. Trimming stripped 7 bases from V and 1 base from J, with 9 bases between. CDR3 length: 13 residues. CDR1 KGHDR and CDR2 SFDVKD come from the germline V gene. The CDR3: CATRDSGNTEAFF. In DNA, the CDR3 is TGTGCCACCAGGGACTCAGGGAACACTGAAGCTTTCTTT.

This clonotype was detected a few times. J is TRBJ2-1 and V is TRBV12-3 or TRBV12-4, with D perhaps being TRBD1 or TRBD2 (5 bases each). Trimming cost V 3 bases and J 5 bases, with 8 bases left between them. The CDR3 is 13 amino acids. This CDR3 reads CASSLGVDNEQFF. CDR3 DNA sequence: TGTGCCAGCAGTTTGGGGGTCGACAATGAGCAGTTCTTC.

The chain recombines TRBV6-2 or TRBV6-3 with TRBJ2-7; no reliable D call. Trimming took 5 bases from V and 6 from J, leaving 11 bases between them. The CDR3 runs to 12 residues. The germline CDR1 and CDR2 sequences are MNHEY and SVGEGT. DNA of the CDR3: TGTGCCAGCAGTGTGACCTTCGGCGAGCAGTACTTC. It is translated as CASSVTFGEQYF.

The chain is built from TRBV2 and TRBJ1-2, with D maybe TRBD1 (5 bases). Germline V lookup: CDR1 SNHLY, CDR2 FYNNEI. V shed 3 bases and J shed 4 bases, with 6 bases lying between them. CDR3 size: 12 residues. The CDR3 nucleotides are TGTGCCAGCAGTGAGGGGCCCTATGGCTACACCTTC. Translating it yields CASSEGPYGYTF.

V gene TRBV9 combines with J gene TRBJ2-7; D ambiguous. Trimming left V 4 bases short and J 2 bases short, with 16 bases between. Germline V gives CDR1 SGDLS, CDR2 YYNGEE. The length of the CDR3 is 15 residues. Written as DNA, the CDR3 is TGTGCCAGCAGCCCCCCGGCGCCCTTCCCCTACGAGCAGTACTTC. Its protein is CASSPPAPFPYEQYF.

The V and J genes are TRBV29-1 and TRBJ2-2, with TRBD2 matching over 14 bases. With 2 bases clipped from V and 7 bases from J, the junction kept 6 bases outside the gene matches. This CDR3 region has 16 residues. Germline values: CDR1 SQVTM, CDR2 ANQGSEA. The CDR3 protein is CSVEYGTSGSFGELFF. CDR3 DNA: TGCAGCGTTGAATATGGGACTAGCGGGAGCTTCGGGGAGCTGTTTTTT.

The chain joins TRBV20-1 to TRBJ2-3; the match to TRBD2 covers 10 bases. The CDR3 loop spans 13 amino acids. CDR1 and CDR2 from the germline V gene are DFQATT and SNEGSKA (reference sequence). The CDR3 bases are TGCAGGGCTCCAGCGGGAGGGTGGGATACGCAGTATTTT. Amino acids: CRAPAGGWDTQYF.

The chain is built from TRBV7-9 and TRBJ1-3; 7 bases agree with TRBD1. CDR1 is SEHNR and CDR2 is FQNEAQ in the germline V gene (reference sequence). The CDR3 length is 16 residues. J was trimmed by 2 bases and V by 4 bases; bases with no gene match: 8. The CDR3 is CASSSPGQTTGNTIYF. The CDR3, as DNA: TGTGCCAGCAGCTCTCCGGGACAGACCACTGGAAACACCATATATTTT.

This clonotype appeared once. CDR3 sequence (DNA): TGTGCCAGCAGCCCCAAGGCGGGAGGAGAGAGGTTTTACAATGAGCAGTTCTTC. Translation: CASSPKAGGERFYNEQFF. V and J are TRBV7-9 and TRBJ2-1; 8 bases map to TRBD2. The CDR3 runs to 18 residues. Germline trimming cut 5 bases from V and 4 bases from J; bases unmatched to any gene: 16. Germline V lookup: CDR1 SEHNR, CDR2 FQNEAQ (reference sequence).

This clonotype was seen only a few times. The chain joins TRBV20-1 to TRBJ2-2; no clear D. Deletions cut 5 bases from V and 2 bases from J, with 9 bases between. Germline-derived CDR1 and CDR2 are DFQATT and SNEGSKA (reference sequence). The CDR3 runs 13 residues. This CDR3 is CSAWVANTGELFF. The CDR3 DNA is TGCAGTGCTTGGGTTGCTAACACCGGGGAGCTGTTTTTT.

The CDR3, as DNA: TGTGCCAGCAGCCCATGGTCCGGGGCAGGCAATGAGCAGTTCTTC. This codes for CASSPWSGAGNEQFF. The chain recombines TRBV9 with TRBJ2-1; D possibly uses TRBD1 or TRBD2 (5 bases each). The CDR3 runs 15 residues. The ends were cut back, 4 bases at V and 6 bases at J, with 17 bases in the middle. Germline V gene data show CDR1 as SGDLS and CDR2 as YYNGEE.

The chain couples TRBV20-1 to TRBJ1-2; tentatively, D is TRBD1 (5 bases). The CDR3 is 14 residues long. Germline V gives CDR1 DFQATT, CDR2 SNEGSKA (reference sequence). Deletions cut 1 base from V and 4 bases from J, with 13 bases between. This CDR3 reads CSARVGGVGYGYTF. DNA of the CDR3: TGCAGTGCTAGAGTGGGGGGGGTAGGCTATGGCTACACCTTC.

The chain is built from TRBV9 and TRBJ2-7, with 11 bases fitting TRBD1. The junction had 6 bases not matched to a gene; V was cut back by 0 bases and J by 4 bases. The CDR3 runs to 16 residues. In germline, CDR1 is SGDLS, CDR2 YYNGEE. The CDR3 reads CASSVAPGTGGYEQYF. The CDR3 DNA reads TGTGCCAGCAGCGTAGCTCCTGGGACAGGGGGATACGAGCAGTACTTC.

This clonotype was seen only a few times. The chain uses TRBV20-1 and TRBJ2-1; 9 nucleotides match TRBD1. CDR3 length: 14 amino acids. V trimming: 5 bases; J trimming: 3 bases; junction bases outside the gene matches: 5. The germline V gene encodes CDR1 DFQATT and CDR2 SNEGSKA (reference sequence). The CDR3 DNA is TGCAGTGCTCCGGGACAGGGTAGCTACAATGAGCAGTTCTTC. Its translation is CSAPGQGSYNEQFF.

This chain joins TRBV9 and TRBJ2-1; perhaps D is TRBD1 or TRBD2 (5 bases each). Looked up from germline, CDR1 is SGDLS and CDR2 is YYNGEE. The CDR3 is made up of 14 amino acids. V lost 2 bases and J lost 4, with 10 bases in between. CDR3 protein: CASSVGDHYNEQFF. CDR3 bases: TGTGCCAGCAGCGTCGGGGACCATTACAATGAGCAGTTCTTC.

The gene calls are TRBV20-1 and TRBJ2-1; D unresolved. The CDR3 loop spans 16 amino acids. Germline V CDR1 and CDR2: DFQATT, SNEGSKA (reference sequence). V lost 5 bases and J 0 bases, leaving 17 bases between the germline ends. Written as DNA, the CDR3 is TGCAGTGCTCGCCCTAGAGAAAGGCCCTCCTACAATGAGCAGTTCTTC. Its protein product is CSARPRERPSYNEQFF.

This chain connects TRBV4-2 to TRBJ1-1; tentatively, D is TRBD1 (5 bases). The V end was cut by 6 bases, the J end by 2 bases, with 19 bases between. The CDR3 is 16 amino acids. Germline CDR1 LGHNA, CDR2 YNFKEQ. CDR3 loop: CASSPNTLTDNTEAFF. In nucleotides, the CDR3 is TGTGCCAGCAGTCCGAATACCTTGACAGACAACACTGAAGCTTTCTTT.

This rearrangement joins TRBV20-1 to TRBJ1-5, with D perhaps TRBD1 (6 bases). The CDR3 has 12 amino acids. Germline loops: CDR1 DFQATT, CDR2 SNEGSKA (reference sequence). V lost 5 bases to trimming and J lost 4 bases, with 9 bases between them. In DNA form, the CDR3 reads TGCAGTGCTCAACAGGGTAATCAGCCCCAGCATTTT. Translated, it gives CSAQQGNQPQHF.

This chain connects TRBV9 to TRBJ2-7; 9 nucleotides agree with TRBD2. Germline lookup yields CDR1 SGDLS and CDR2 YYNGEE. The CDR3 has 20 amino acids. The V and J ends lost 0 bases and 5 bases, in that order; junction bases with no gene match: 21. The CDR3 reads CASSVGVGREGPPWFDEQYF. The CDR3 region has the DNA TGTGCCAGCAGCGTAGGGGTTGGGCGGGAGGGCCCTCCGTGGTTCGACGAGCAGTACTTC. The complete variable domain, with remaining parts taken from reference TRBV9 and TRBJ2-7, reads DSGVTQTPKHLITATGQRVTLRCSPRSGDLSVYWYQQSLDQGLQFLIQYYNGEERAKGNILERFSAQQFPDLHSELNLSSLELGDSALYFCASSVGVGREGPPWFDEQYFGPGTRLTVT.

The chain employs TRBV28 and TRBJ2-1; TRBD2 is a possible D gene (5 bases). This CDR3 contains 13 residues. Per the germline V gene, CDR1 is MDHEN and CDR2 is SYDVKM. V was cut by 4 bases and J by 6 bases, with 10 bases left in between. CDR3 protein: CASSSDGGNEQFF. CDR3 coding DNA: TGTGCCAGCAGTTCTGACGGAGGCAATGAGCAGTTCTTC.

V usage is TRBV27 and J usage is TRBJ2-7; a weak D match, TRBD2 (5 bases). The V end lost 2 bases, the J end lost 5 bases, and 10 bases lay between the germline ends. Germline CDR1 MNHEY, CDR2 SMNVEV (reference sequence). This CDR3 comprises 13 residues. This CDR3 is CASSLTSIHEQYF. CDR3 sequence (DNA): TGTGCCAGCAGTTTAACTAGTATCCACGAGCAGTACTTC.

The rearrangement joins TRBV12-5 to TRBJ2-3; D unresolved. Trimming removed 6 bases from V and 3 bases from J, with 10 bases in between. Germline V gene data show CDR1 as LGHNT and CDR2 as FRNRAP. This CDR3 contains 13 residues. CDR3 amino acids: CASGPRPTDTQYF. In DNA form, the CDR3 reads TGTGCTAGTGGGCCCCGCCCGACAGATACGCAGTATTTT.

The V and J genes are TRBV10-3 and TRBJ2-3; D is undetermined. CDR3 length equals 10 residues. V was shortened by 6 bases and J by 4 bases, with 2 bases between the two germline ends. Per the germline V gene, CDR1 is ENHRY and CDR2 is SYGVKD. The CDR3 region is CAIRSDTQYF. CDR3 nucleotide sequence: TGTGCCATCAGGTCAGATACGCAGTATTTT.

The V and J genes are TRBV20-1 and TRBJ2-1; D not certain. Germline assignment: CDR1 DFQATT and CDR2 SNEGSKA (reference sequence). V lost 0 bases, J lost 12 bases, and 12 bases lay in between. The CDR3 extends over 12 amino acids. The CDR3 nucleotides read TGCAGTGCTAGAGATCCTCCGGGCGCGCAGTTCTTC. Translated, it gives CSARDPPGAQFF.